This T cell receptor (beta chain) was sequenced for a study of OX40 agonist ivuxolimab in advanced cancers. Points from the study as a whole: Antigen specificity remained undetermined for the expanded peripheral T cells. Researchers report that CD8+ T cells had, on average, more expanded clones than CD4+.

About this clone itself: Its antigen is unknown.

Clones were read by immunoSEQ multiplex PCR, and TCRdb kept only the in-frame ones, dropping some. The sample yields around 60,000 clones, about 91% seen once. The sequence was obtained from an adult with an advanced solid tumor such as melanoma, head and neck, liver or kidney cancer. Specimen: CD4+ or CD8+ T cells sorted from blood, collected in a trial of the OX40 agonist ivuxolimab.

CDR3 sequence reads: CASSVDRNQPQHF. In nucleotides, the CDR3 is TGTGCCAGCAGCGTAGACAGGAATCAGCCCCAGCATTTT. The chain employs TRBV9 and TRBJ1-5, with a tentative D call TRBD1 (5 bases). V lost 0 bases, J lost 4 bases, and 5 bases lay in between. The CDR3 consists of 13 residues. Germline loops: CDR1 SGDLS, CDR2 YYNGEE.